These 24 T cell receptor beta chains were all obtained from the same sample, sequenced in a study of cytotoxic CD8 clonotypes in ibrutinib-treated CLL. Assay used: immunoSEQ multiplex PCR; TCRdb lists only in-frame clones, some missing. Of about 130,000 clones listed, around three quarters are singletons. Specimen: PBMCs, collected after 12 months of ibrutinib treatment. These receptor sequences come from a human donor with chronic lymphocytic leukemia.

The V call is TRBV7-9, the J call TRBJ2-7; D is possibly TRBD2 (5 bases). Trimming removed 3 bases from V and 4 bases from J, with 7 bases in between. Germline CDR1 reads SEHNR; CDR2 reads FQNEAQ (reference sequence). The CDR3 spans 12 residues. CDR3 in amino acids: CASSFGNYEQYF. CDR3 DNA: TGTGCCAGCAGCTTCGGGAATTACGAGCAGTACTTC. The full variable domain, rest sourced from reference TRBV7-9 and TRBJ2-7, is DTGVSQNPRHKITKRGQNVTFRCDPISEHNRLYWYRQTLGQGPEFLTYFQNEAQLEKSRLLSDRFSAERPKGSFSTLEIQRTEQGDSAMYLCASSFGNYEQYFGPGTRLTVT.

The V and J genes are TRBV2 and TRBJ2-2, with no clear D. The length of the CDR3 is 16 residues. V shed 4 bases and J shed 4 bases, with 16 bases lying between them. Looked up from germline, CDR1 is SNHLY and CDR2 is FYNNEI. The CDR3 DNA reads as TGTGCCAGCAGTGCCAAGACCCGCATATCCACCGGGGAGCTGTTTTTT. Amino acid sequence: CASSAKTRISTGELFF.

This chain joins TRBV11-1 and TRBJ2-5, with TRBD1 as a possible D gene (5 bases). V shed 2 bases and J shed 5 bases, with 6 bases lying between them. CDR1 is SGHAT and CDR2 is FQDESV in the germline V gene (reference sequence). This CDR3 region has 12 residues. CDR3 in amino acids: CASSLNRETQYF. CDR3 DNA: TGTGCCAGCAGCTTAAACAGGGAGACCCAGTACTTC.

In DNA form, the CDR3 reads TGCGCCAGCAGTGAGTCGTCTGGTATTAGCACAGATACGCAGTATTTT. The encoded protein is CASSESSGISTDTQYF. V and J are TRBV10-1 and TRBJ2-3; D remains unclear. The CDR3 is 16 residues long. V was cut by 0 bases and J by 0 bases, with 10 bases left in between. CDR1 WNHNN and CDR2 SYGVQD come from the germline V gene (reference sequence).

The rearrangement uses TRBV7-8 and TRBJ2-2, with 14 bases fitting TRBD2. V was clipped by 5 bases and J by 5 bases; unmatched bases: 4. The CDR3 runs 16 residues. Germline values: CDR1 SGHVS, CDR2 FQNEAQ. The CDR3 reads CASSIGLAGGTGELFF. The CDR3 DNA reads TGTGCCAGCAGCATAGGACTAGCGGGAGGAACCGGGGAGCTGTTTTTT.

This sequence joins TRBV9 and TRBJ2-3; 11 nucleotides align to TRBD2. The CDR3 loop spans 17 amino acids. Germline V gene sequence: CDR1 SGDLS, CDR2 YYNGEE. After removal of 0 bases from V and 6 bases from J, the junction contained 9 bases not matched to a gene. The DNA for the CDR3 is TGTGCCAGCAGCGTAGCTTCAACTAGCGGGGGATTTGATACGCAGTATTTT. Protein product: CASSVASTSGGFDTQYF.

The chain recombines TRBV30 with TRBJ2-1; D unclear. The CDR3 is 16 amino acids. V was trimmed by 0 bases and J by 2 bases, leaving 14 bases between them. The germline V gene encodes CDR1 GTSNPN and CDR2 SVGIG (reference sequence). The CDR3 spells CAWSVRWGWTYNEQFF. CDR3 nucleotides: TGTGCCTGGAGTGTACGATGGGGTTGGACCTACAATGAGCAGTTCTTC.

This clone was seen a few times. The chain uses TRBV27 and TRBJ1-5; D is ambiguous. This CDR3 region has 11 residues. Germline CDR1 reads MNHEY; CDR2 reads SMNVEV (reference sequence). Trimming removed 6 bases from V and 4 bases from J, with 4 bases in between. The CDR3 DNA reads TGTGCCAGCAGCAGAAATCAGCCCCAGCATTTT. As protein: CASSRNQPQHF.

This chain uses TRBV28 with TRBJ2-7; D unresolved. The CDR3 contains 12 residues. Germline CDR1 and CDR2: MDHEN and SYDVKM. The V and J ends lost 6 bases and 3 bases respectively, with 9 bases between them. The CDR3 sequence is CASRGTGYEQYF. The CDR3 DNA reads as TGTGCCAGCAGGGGCACCGGCTACGAGCAGTACTTC. The full variable domain, in which reference TRBV28 and TRBJ2-7 provide the parts outside the CDR3, is DVKVTQSSRYLVKRTGEKVFLECVQDMDHENMFWYRQDPGLGLRLIYFSYDVKMKEKGDIPEGYSVSREKKERFSLILESASTNQTSMYLCASRGTGYEQYFGPGTRLTVT.

The rearrangement links TRBV27 to TRBJ1-2, with 10 bases that match TRBD1. Germline V CDR1 and CDR2: MNHEY, SMNVEV (reference sequence). V trimming: 4 bases; J trimming: 4 bases; junction bases outside the gene matches: 6. The CDR3 loop spans 15 amino acids. The CDR3: CASSSRQGAIYGYTF. For the CDR3, the DNA is TGTGCCAGCAGTTCCAGACAGGGGGCGATCTATGGCTACACCTTC.

The chain recombines TRBV5-1 with TRBJ2-5, with D maybe TRBD1 (5 bases). V lost 0 bases, J lost 1 base, and 16 bases lay in between. The length of the CDR3 is 17 residues. Per the germline V gene, CDR1 is SGHRS and CDR2 is YFSETQ. The CDR3 nucleotides read TGCGCCAGCAGCTTGGCCCGGACAATGGGTTCCCAAGAGACCCAGTACTTC. Amino acids: CASSLARTMGSQETQYF.

The chain combines TRBV4-3 with TRBJ1-1; D is unresolved. Germline V CDR1 and CDR2: LGHNA, YSLEER. V lost 0 bases and J lost 1, with 6 bases in between. The CDR3 is made up of 14 amino acids. The CDR3 nucleotides read TGCGCCAGCAGCCAAGATGTCAGGAACACTGAAGCTTTCTTT. It specifies CASSQDVRNTEAFF.

The chain links TRBV5-4 to TRBJ2-5; 7 bases match TRBD1. Germline loops: CDR1 SGHNT, CDR2 YYREEE (reference sequence). V dropped 4 bases and J dropped 1; count of bases not matched to a gene: 4. This CDR3 is built from 14 residues. CDR3 bases: TGTGCCAGCAGCCGGGACAGTACCCAAGAGACCCAGTACTTC. It is translated as CASSRDSTQETQYF.

CDR3: CASALAVSYNEQFF. CDR3 sequence (DNA): TGCGCCAGCGCATTAGCGGTCTCCTACAATGAGCAGTTCTTC. This chain connects TRBV5-1 to TRBJ2-1; a weak D match, TRBD2 (6 bases). The CDR3 totals 14 residues. The V end lost 7 bases, the J end lost 0 bases, and 11 bases lay between the germline ends. Germline-derived CDR1 and CDR2 are SGHRS and YFSETQ.

The CDR3 DNA sequence: TGCGCCAGCAGCCAAGGGCCGGCGGAGGTAGCCTACGAGCAGTACTTC. It translates to CASSQGPAEVAYEQYF. V gene TRBV4-1 combines with J gene TRBJ2-7; perhaps TRBD2 as D (5 bases). The CDR3 is 16 residues long. The V gene's germline CDR1 is MGHRA and CDR2 YSYEKL. V lost 1 base and J 2 bases, leaving 15 bases between the germline ends.

The chain couples TRBV11-3 to TRBJ2-3; TRBD2 matches 11 bases. In germline, CDR1 is SGHNT, CDR2 YENEEA. Unmatched junction bases numbered 7, after V lost 5 bases and J lost 6 bases. This CDR3 has 15 amino acids. The CDR3 DNA follows: TGTGCCAGCAGCCCGGGGACTAGCGGAGGGGATACGCAGTATTTT. Its translation: CASSPGTSGGDTQYF.

The chain couples TRBV11-2 to TRBJ2-1; 7 bases fit TRBD2. CDR3 length: 16 residues. CDR1 is SGHAT and CDR2 is FQNNGV in the germline V gene. Trimming cost V 3 bases and J 4 bases; bases outside gene matches: 9. The CDR3 DNA reads as TGTGCCAGCAGCTTCTCTACCAAGCGGGAATACAATGAGCAGTTCTTC. This sequence encodes CASSFSTKREYNEQFF. The variable domain in full, completed from reference TRBV11-2 and TRBJ2-1, reads EAGVAQSPRYKIIEKRQSVAFWCNPISGHATLYWYQQILGQGPKLLIQFQNNGVVDDSQLPKDRFSAERLKGVDSTLKIQPAKLEDSAVYLCASSFSTKREYNEQFFGPGTRLTVL.

This rearrangement joins TRBV7-6 to TRBJ2-5; no reliable D call. The CDR3 is 15 amino acids. V was shortened by 2 bases and J by 5 bases, with 15 bases between the two germline ends. The germline V gene encodes CDR1 SGHVS and CDR2 FNYEAQ. The CDR3 DNA reads TGTGCCAGCAGCTTACCGCCAGAAAGACCGGAGACCCAGTACTTC. Translating it yields CASSLPPERPETQYF. The full variable domain, with the rest looked up from reference TRBV7-6 and TRBJ2-5, is GAGVSQSPRYKVTKRGQDVALRCDPISGHVSLYWYRQALGQGPEFLTYFNYEAQQDKSGLPNDRFSAERPEGSISTLTIQRTEQRDSAMYRCASSLPPERPETQYFGPGTRLLVL.

The V call is TRBV28, the J call TRBJ1-4, with D maybe TRBD1 (6 bases). The V end lost 1 base, the J end lost 0 bases, and 6 bases lay between the germline ends. CDR1 and CDR2 (germline): MDHEN, SYDVKM. This CDR3 is built from 15 residues. CDR3 bases: TGTGCCAGCAGTTTATCAGGGGCAACTAATGAAAAACTGTTTTTT. Translation gives CASSLSGATNEKLFF. Complete variable domain (other parts from reference TRBV28 and TRBJ1-4): DVKVTQSSRYLVKRTGEKVFLECVQDMDHENMFWYRQDPGLGLRLIYFSYDVKMKEKGDIPEGYSVSREKKERFSLILESASTNQTSMYLCASSLSGATNEKLFFGSGTQLSVL.

A few counts support this clone. This chain uses TRBV9 with TRBJ1-1, with TRBD1 as a possible D gene (5 bases). Germline V gene data show CDR1 as SGDLS and CDR2 as YYNGEE. The CDR3 consists of 14 residues. V was shortened by 4 bases and J by 3 bases, with 13 bases between the two germline ends. Here the CDR3 DNA reads TGTGCCAGCAGCATATCGGGGGTCCACACTGAAGCTTTCTTT. It specifies CASSISGVHTEAFF.

This sequence joins TRBV28 and TRBJ1-1, with 8 bases matching TRBD1. Trimming at V came to 3 bases and at J to 3 bases, leaving 12 bases not matched to a gene. CDR1 and CDR2 from the germline V gene are MDHEN and SYDVKM. The CDR3 runs 17 residues. As DNA, the CDR3 is TGTGCCAGCAGTTTTCGGCAGGGGGCGGTTATTCACACTGAAGCTTTCTTT. It encodes CASSFRQGAVIHTEAFF. The full variable domain, with the rest looked up from reference TRBV28 and TRBJ1-1, is DVKVTQSSRYLVKRTGEKVFLECVQDMDHENMFWYRQDPGLGLRLIYFSYDVKMKEKGDIPEGYSVSREKKERFSLILESASTNQTSMYLCASSFRQGAVIHTEAFFGQGTRLTVV.

V and J are TRBV18 and TRBJ1-4, with unresolved D. Trimming shortened V by 3 bases and J by 7 bases, and 12 bases separated the two germline ends. Germline loops: CDR1 KGHSH, CDR2 LQKENI. This CDR3 is built from 14 residues. Here the CDR3 DNA reads TGTGCCAGCTCACCGCCGAGTGTGCGTGAAAAACTGTTTTTT. It is translated as CASSPPSVREKLFF.

Points on this clone: A junction boundary mismatches the germline segment, possibly from a read error. The chain combines TRBV14 with TRBJ1-2; D is possibly TRBD1 (5 bases). This CDR3 is 12 amino acids long. Germline CDR1 is SGHDN and CDR2 is FVKESK. CDR3 coding DNA: TGTGCCAGCAGCGAAGACAGCTATGGCTACACCTTC. This sequence encodes CASSEDSYGYTF. Variable domain in full (rest from reference TRBV14 and TRBJ1-2): EAGVTQFPSHSVIEKGQTVTLRCDPISGHDNLYWYRRVMGKEIKFLLHFVKESKQDESGMPNNRFLAERTGGTYSTLKVQPAELEDSGVYFCASSEDSYGYTFGSGTRLTVV.

A few counts support this clone. This chain uses TRBV10-1 with TRBJ1-2, with D uncertain. V was cut by 5 bases and J by 2 bases, with 12 bases left in between. The CDR3 spans 14 residues. Germline CDR1 and CDR2: WNHNN and SYGVQD (reference sequence). The DNA of the CDR3 is TGCGCCAGCAGTCCATCCGGGATCAACTATGGCTACACCTTC. Translated, it gives CASSPSGINYGYTF.